The 5 T cell receptor beta chains below come from one sample, sequenced in a study of PD-1 blockade in classical Hodgkin lymphoma. Time point here: cycle 4 day 1 (C4D1), after more than five weeks of nivolumab. Each patient experienced a relapse that followed autologous stem cell transplantation, and brentuximab vedotin exposure varied. TCRdb keeps only in-frame clones here, not all; method: immunoSEQ multiplex PCR. The sample includes about 93,000 clones, about 77% seen only once; the top ten take 9.4%. Sequencing was performed on peripheral blood mononuclear cells (PBMCs), taken before the fourth cycle of nivolumab. These receptors were collected from a human donor with classical Hodgkin lymphoma.

This chain uses TRBV6-5 with TRBJ2-7; 9 bases are shared with TRBD1. Germline lookup yields CDR1 MNHEY and CDR2 SVGAGI. Germline trimming cut 6 bases from V and 5 bases from J; bases unmatched to any gene: 8. This CDR3 comprises 14 residues. CDR3 loop: CASSGRTGVDEQYF. CDR3 sequence (DNA): TGTGCCAGCAGCGGTCGGACAGGGGTGGACGAGCAGTACTTC.

The gene calls are TRBV28 and TRBJ2-1; D call uncertain. The V end was cut by 2 bases, the J end by 4 bases, with 12 bases between. Germline V gene data show CDR1 as MDHEN and CDR2 as SYDVKM. CDR3 length: 15 residues. The CDR3 DNA follows: TGTGCCAGCAGTTTAGGGCAGGTTAAATACAATGAGCAGTTCTTC. It encodes CASSLGQVKYNEQFF.

This CDR3 is CASSLVGLREDTQYF. The CDR3 bases are TGTGCCAGCAGCCTAGTGGGACTACGGGAAGATACGCAGTATTTT. The chain employs TRBV7-3 and TRBJ2-3; the match to TRBD2 covers 7 bases. CDR1 SGHTA and CDR2 FQGTGA come from the germline V gene. The CDR3 spans 15 residues. J was trimmed by 5 bases and V by 5 bases; bases with no gene match: 10.

As regards this clone: The identical CDR3 is also encoded by other nucleotide sequences in the sample. The J gene is TRBJ2-7, the V gene TRBV19; a possible D gene is TRBD2 (5 bases). The CDR3 spans 11 residues. Trimming took off 3 bases at V and 7 bases at J, with 7 bases between the two ends. From germline, CDR1 is LNHDA and CDR2 SQIVND (reference sequence). The CDR3 DNA follows: TGTGCCAGTAGTATTCGGGGTGAGCAGTACTTC. Its translation is CASSIRGEQYF.

The chain couples TRBV11-3 to TRBJ2-2; no reliable D call. The germline gives CDR1 SGHNT, CDR2 YENEEA. CDR3 length: 14 residues. V was trimmed by 8 bases and J by 3 bases, leaving 13 bases between them. As DNA, the CDR3 is TGTGCCAGCGAAGTTGGGCGAGACACCGGGGAGCTGTTTTTT. This codes for CASEVGRDTGELFF.